The source of this TCR beta chain is a study of blood T cell repertoires in COVID-19 (TCRdb year 2020). Regarding the complete study: Samples from collaborators originated in the United States, Italy and Spain and spanned both the acute and convalescent phases of COVID-19. Deeply sampled blood TCRbeta repertoires from subjects exposed to, actively infected with, or recovered from COVID-19 were included in the dataset. Where available, HLA class I and class II types were taken from metadata supplied by the sample provider and were not determined by assay-based typing. The repertoires were made available in a free public database intended to serve as a resource for research on the immune response to SARS-CoV-2. The samples were drawn from the first 160 participants of the ongoing ImmuneRACE study and from 950 to 1,500 subjects provided by 6 global collaborators. The sample metadata nearly always contained a de-identified subject ID, COVID-19 status, age in years and sex. The prospective study material was composed of cDNA or gDNA derived from T cells, B-cell-depleted T cells, or PBMCs. Summary of the overall study and its limitations: The amount of clinical and demographic metadata varied by source and participant and was provided uncurated.

On this clone: What antigen it recognizes has not been identified. No base qualities exist here, and no much larger clone lies one base off it.

Via the germline V gene (reference sequence), CDR1 is LGHDT and CDR2 YNNKEL. V lost 2 bases and J lost 2 bases, and the count of bases not matched to a germline gene is 0. CDR3 length: 14 amino acids, cysteine to phenylalanine. The retained sequence is limited to the CDR3, 42 bases, with the frame set at the first base. The immunoSEQ Assay, a bias-controlled multiplex PCR, was used to amplify TCRbeta CDR3 regions from genomic DNA. On the authors' methods: Within the assay, amplification of reference gene primers was used to estimate how many nucleated cells each sample contained. Sequence reads were collapsed and filtered to measure the absolute abundance of every unique TCRbeta CDR3 rearrangement. For each sample, productive Simpson clonality was calculated by taking the square root of Simpson's diversity index across productive rearrangements. TCRdb holds this immuneACCESS table with in-frame rearrangements only. Some clones are missing; in checked studies, unresolved V genes explain under half, and the rest has no known cause. D and trimming come from the DNA, and the V and J calls and clone size come from that table. Across this sample there are about 210,000 clones, with about 91% seen only once. 1.2% of the sample goes to the ten largest clones.

Whole blood was collected in K2EDTA tubes by collaborating institutions according to the institutions' own protocols. For TCRbeta analysis, collaborators shipped samples in one of three forms: frozen whole blood, isolated PBMCs, or DNA extracted from either of those sample types. Source material: peripheral blood. The chain was built from TRBV3-1 (or the pseudogene TRBV3-2) and TRBJ2-5; TRBD2 matches 9 bases in the middle. This sequence was found in a man aged 25-45 years with acute or convalescent COVID-19. Here is the DNA: TGTGCCAGCAGCCAACTAGCGGGGCAAGAGACCCAGTACTTC. It encodes CASSQLAGQETQYF.